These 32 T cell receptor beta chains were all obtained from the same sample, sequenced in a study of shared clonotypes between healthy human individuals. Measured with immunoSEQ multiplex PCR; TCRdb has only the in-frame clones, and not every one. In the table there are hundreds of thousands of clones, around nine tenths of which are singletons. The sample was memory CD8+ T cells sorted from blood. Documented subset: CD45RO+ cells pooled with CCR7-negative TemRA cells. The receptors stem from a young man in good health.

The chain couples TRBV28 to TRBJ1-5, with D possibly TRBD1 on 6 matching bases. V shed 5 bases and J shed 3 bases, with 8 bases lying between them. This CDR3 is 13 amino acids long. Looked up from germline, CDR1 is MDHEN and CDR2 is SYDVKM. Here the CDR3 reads CASSRGVNQPQHF. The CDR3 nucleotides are TGTGCCAGCAGTAGGGGGGTCAATCAGCCCCAGCATTTT.

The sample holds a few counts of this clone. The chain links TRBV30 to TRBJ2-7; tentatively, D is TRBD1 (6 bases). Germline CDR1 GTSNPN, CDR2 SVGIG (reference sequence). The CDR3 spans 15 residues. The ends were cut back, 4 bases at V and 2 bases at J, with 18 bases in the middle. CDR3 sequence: CAWTTEQGPTYEQYF. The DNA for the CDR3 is TGTGCCTGGACAACCGAACAGGGACCGACCTACGAGCAGTACTTC.

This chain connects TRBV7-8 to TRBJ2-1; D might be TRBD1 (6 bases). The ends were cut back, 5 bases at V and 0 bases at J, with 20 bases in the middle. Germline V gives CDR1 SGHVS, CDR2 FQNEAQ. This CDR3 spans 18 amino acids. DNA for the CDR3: TGTGCCAGCAGCCTACCCACAGACGGACAGACCTCCTACAATGAGCAGTTCTTC. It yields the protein CASSLPTDGQTSYNEQFF.

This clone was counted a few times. The DNA for the CDR3 is TGTGCCAGCAGTTTAAGAAGTTCGAGTGGGGCCAACGTCCTGACTTTC. The encoded protein is CASSLRSSSGANVLTF. V usage is TRBV27 and J usage is TRBJ2-6; D is ambiguous. The germline V and J ends were trimmed by 2 bases and 3 bases, with 11 bases remaining between them. The CDR3 extends over 16 amino acids. Per germline, CDR1 MNHEY and CDR2 SMNVEV (reference sequence).

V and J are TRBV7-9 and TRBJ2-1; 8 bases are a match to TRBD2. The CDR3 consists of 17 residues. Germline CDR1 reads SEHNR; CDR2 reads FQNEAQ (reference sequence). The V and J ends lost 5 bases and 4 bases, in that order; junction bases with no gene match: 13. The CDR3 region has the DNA TGTGCCAGCAGCCCTCCCTTTCGAGCGGGGGTATACAATGAGCAGTTCTTC. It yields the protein CASSPPFRAGVYNEQFF.

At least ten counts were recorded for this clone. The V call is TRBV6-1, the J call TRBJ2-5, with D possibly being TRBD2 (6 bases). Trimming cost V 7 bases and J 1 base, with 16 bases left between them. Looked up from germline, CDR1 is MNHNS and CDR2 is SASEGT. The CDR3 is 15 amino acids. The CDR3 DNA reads TGTGCCAGCAAGGGAATAGCGGACCCCCAAGAGACCCAGTACTTC. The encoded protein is CASKGIADPQETQYF.

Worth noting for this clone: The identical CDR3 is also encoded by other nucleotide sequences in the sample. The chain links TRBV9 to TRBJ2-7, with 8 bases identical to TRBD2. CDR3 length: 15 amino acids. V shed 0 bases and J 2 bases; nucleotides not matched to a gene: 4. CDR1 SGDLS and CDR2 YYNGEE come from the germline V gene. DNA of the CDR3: TGTGCCAGCAGCGTAGGACTAGCGCGAACCTACGAGCAGTACTTC. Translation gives CASSVGLARTYEQYF.

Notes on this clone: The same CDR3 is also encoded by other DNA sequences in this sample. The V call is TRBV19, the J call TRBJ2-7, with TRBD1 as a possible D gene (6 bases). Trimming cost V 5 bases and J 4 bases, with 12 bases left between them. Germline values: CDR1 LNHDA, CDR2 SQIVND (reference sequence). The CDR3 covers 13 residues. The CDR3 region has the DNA TGTGCCAGTAGTCCGGGACATCTATACGAGCAGTACTTC. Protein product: CASSPGHLYEQYF.

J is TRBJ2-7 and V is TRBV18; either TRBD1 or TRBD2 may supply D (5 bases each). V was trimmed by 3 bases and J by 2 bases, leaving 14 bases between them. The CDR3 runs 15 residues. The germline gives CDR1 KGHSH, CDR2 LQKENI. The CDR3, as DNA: TGTGCCAGCTCACCGCGAGAGGGACCAGCCTACGAGCAGTACTTC. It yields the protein CASSPREGPAYEQYF.

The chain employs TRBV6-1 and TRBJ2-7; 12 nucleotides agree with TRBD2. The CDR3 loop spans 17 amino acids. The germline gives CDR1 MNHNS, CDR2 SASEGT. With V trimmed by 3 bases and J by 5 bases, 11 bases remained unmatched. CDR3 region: CASSDPLAGGPFDEQYF. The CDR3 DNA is TGTGCCAGCAGTGATCCTCTAGCGGGAGGGCCCTTCGACGAGCAGTACTTC.

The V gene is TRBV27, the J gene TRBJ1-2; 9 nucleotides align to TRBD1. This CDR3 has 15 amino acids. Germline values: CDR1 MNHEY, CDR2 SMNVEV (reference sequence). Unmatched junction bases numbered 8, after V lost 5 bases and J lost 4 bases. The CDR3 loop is CASSPPGQGTYGYTF. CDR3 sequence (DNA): TGTGCCAGCAGTCCACCGGGACAGGGTACCTATGGCTACACCTTC.

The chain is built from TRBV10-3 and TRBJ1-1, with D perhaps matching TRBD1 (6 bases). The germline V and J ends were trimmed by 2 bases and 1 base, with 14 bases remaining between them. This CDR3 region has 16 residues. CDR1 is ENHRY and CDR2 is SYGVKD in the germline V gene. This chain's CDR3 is CAISEASGHWNTEAFF. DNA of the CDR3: TGTGCCATCAGTGAGGCTTCGGGACACTGGAACACTGAAGCTTTCTTT.

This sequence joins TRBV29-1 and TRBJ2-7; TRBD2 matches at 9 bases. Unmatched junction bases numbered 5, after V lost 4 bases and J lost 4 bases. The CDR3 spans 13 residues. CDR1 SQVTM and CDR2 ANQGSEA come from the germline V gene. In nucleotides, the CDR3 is TGCAGCGTTGTATTAGCGGGAGCGTACGAGCAGTACTTC. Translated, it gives CSVVLAGAYEQYF.

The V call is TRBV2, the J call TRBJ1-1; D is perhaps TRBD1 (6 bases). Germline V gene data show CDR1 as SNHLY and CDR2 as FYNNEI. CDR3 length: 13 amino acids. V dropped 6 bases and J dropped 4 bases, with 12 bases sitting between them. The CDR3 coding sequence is TGTGCCAGCAGGGCGGACAGCGTCACTGAAGCTTTCTTT. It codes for CASRADSVTEAFF. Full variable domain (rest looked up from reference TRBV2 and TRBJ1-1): EPEVTQTPSHQVTQMGQEVILRCVPISNHLYFYWYRQILGQKVEFLVSFYNNEISEKSEIFDDQFSVERPDGSNFTLKIRSTKLEDSAMYFCASRADSVTEAFFGQGTRLTVV.

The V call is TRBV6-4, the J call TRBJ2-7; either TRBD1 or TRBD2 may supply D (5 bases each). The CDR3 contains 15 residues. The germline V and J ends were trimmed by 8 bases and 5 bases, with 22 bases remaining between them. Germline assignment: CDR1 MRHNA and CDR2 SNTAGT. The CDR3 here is CASPPSGQGEDEQYF. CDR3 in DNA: TGTGCCAGCCCCCCCTCCGGGCAGGGAGAGGACGAGCAGTACTTC.

The CDR3 sequence is CASSQGTNTEAFF. CDR3 bases: TGCGCCAGCAGCCAGGGAACGAACACTGAAGCTTTCTTT. The V and J genes are TRBV4-1 and TRBJ1-1; D remains ambiguous. The V gene's germline CDR1 is MGHRA and CDR2 YSYEKL. V lost 3 bases, J lost 1 base, and 6 bases lay in between. The CDR3 loop spans 13 amino acids.

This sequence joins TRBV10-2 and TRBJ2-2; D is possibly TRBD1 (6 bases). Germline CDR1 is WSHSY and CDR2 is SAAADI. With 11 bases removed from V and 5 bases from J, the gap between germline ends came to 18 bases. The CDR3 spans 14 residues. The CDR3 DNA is TGCGCCGCCCGGGGCAGGGGATCAACCGGGGAGCTGTTTTTT. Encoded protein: CAARGRGSTGELFF.

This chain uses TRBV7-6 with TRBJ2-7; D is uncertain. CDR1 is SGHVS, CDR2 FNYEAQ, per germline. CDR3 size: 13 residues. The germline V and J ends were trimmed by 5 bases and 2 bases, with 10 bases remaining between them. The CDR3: CASSLAPTYEQYF. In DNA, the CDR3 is TGTGCCAGCAGCCTGGCCCCAACCTACGAGCAGTACTTC.

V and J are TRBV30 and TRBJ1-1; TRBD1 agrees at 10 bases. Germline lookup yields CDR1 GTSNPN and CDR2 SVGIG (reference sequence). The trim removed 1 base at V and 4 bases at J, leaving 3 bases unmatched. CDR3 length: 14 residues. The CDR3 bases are TGTGCCTGGAGTGGACAGGGGGCTGGCACTGAAGCTTTCTTT. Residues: CAWSGQGAGTEAFF.

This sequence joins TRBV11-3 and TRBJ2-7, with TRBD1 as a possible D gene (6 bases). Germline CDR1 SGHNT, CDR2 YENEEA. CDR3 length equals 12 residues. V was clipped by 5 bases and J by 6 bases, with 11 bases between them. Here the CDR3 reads CASSPTGIEQYF. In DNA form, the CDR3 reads TGTGCCAGCAGCCCCACAGGGATCGAGCAGTACTTC.

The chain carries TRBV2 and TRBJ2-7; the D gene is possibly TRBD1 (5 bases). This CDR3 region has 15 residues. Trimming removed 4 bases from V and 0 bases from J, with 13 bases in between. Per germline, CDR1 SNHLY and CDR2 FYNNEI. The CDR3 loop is CASSASRDSSYEQYF. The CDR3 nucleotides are TGTGCCAGCAGTGCCTCCAGGGATAGCTCCTACGAGCAGTACTTC.

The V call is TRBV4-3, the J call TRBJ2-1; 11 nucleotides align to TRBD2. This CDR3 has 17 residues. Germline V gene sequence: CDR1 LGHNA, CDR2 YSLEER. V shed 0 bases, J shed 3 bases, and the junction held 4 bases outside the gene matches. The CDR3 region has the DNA TGCGCCAGCAGCCAAGAAGATGGACTAGCGGGCTACAATGAGCAGTTCTTC. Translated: CASSQEDGLAGYNEQFF.

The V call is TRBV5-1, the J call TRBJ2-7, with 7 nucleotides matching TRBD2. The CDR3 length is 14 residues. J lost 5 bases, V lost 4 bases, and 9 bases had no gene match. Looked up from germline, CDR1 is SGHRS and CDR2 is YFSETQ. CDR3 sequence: CASSLREGRDEQYF. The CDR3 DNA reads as TGCGCCAGCAGCCTCAGGGAGGGCCGAGACGAGCAGTACTTC. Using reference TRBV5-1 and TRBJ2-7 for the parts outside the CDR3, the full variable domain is KAGVTQTPRYLIKTRGQQVTLSCSPISGHRSVSWYQQTPGQGLQFLFEYFSETQRNKGNFPGRFSGRQFSNSRSEMNVSTLELGDSALYLCASSLREGRDEQYFGPGTRLTVT.

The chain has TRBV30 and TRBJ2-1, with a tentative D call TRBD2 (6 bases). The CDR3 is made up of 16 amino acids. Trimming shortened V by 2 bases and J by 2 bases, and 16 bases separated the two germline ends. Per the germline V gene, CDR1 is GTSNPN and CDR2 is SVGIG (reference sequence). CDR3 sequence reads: CAWSPVAAQAYNEQFF. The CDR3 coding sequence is TGTGCCTGGAGTCCCGTAGCGGCACAAGCCTACAATGAGCAGTTCTTC.

CDR3 sequence (DNA): TGTGCCAGCAGCTTGGGATTAGCCTACAATGAGCAGTTCTTC. This codes for CASSLGLAYNEQFF. This chain links TRBV5-8 with TRBJ2-1; D ambiguous. CDR1 and CDR2 from the germline V gene are SGHTS and YDEGEE. The CDR3 extends over 14 amino acids. V lost 0 bases, J lost 2 bases, and 6 bases lay in between.

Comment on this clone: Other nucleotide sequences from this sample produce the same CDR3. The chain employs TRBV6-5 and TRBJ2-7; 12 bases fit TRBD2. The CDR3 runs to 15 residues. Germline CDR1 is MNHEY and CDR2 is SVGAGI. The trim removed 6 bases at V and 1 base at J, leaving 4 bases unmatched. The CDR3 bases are TGTGCCAGCAGCCCTGGACTAGCGGGATCCTACGAGCAGTACTTC. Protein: CASSPGLAGSYEQYF.

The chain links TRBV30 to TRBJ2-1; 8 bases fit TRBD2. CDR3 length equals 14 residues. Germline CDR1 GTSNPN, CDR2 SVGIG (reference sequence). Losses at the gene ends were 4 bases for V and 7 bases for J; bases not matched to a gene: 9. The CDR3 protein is CAWTFVGGANEQFF. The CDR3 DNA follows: TGTGCCTGGACTTTCGTCGGGGGGGCAAATGAGCAGTTCTTC.

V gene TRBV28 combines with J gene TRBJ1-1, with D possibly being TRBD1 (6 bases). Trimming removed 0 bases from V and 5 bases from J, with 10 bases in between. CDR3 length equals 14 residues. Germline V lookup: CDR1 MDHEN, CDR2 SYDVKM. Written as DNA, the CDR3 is TGTGCCAGCAGTTTATGGGCAGGGGAGACTGAAGCTTTCTTT. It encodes CASSLWAGETEAFF.

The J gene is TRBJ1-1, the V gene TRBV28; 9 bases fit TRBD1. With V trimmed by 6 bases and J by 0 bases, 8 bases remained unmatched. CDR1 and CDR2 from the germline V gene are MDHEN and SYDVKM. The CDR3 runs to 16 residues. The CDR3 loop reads CASSLDRGWMNTEAFF. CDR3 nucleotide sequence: TGTGCCAGCAGCCTGGACAGGGGCTGGATGAACACTGAAGCTTTCTTT.

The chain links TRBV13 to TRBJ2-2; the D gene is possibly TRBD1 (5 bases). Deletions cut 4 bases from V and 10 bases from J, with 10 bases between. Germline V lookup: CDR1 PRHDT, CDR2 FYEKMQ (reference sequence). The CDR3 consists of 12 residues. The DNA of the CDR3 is TGTGCCAGCAGCTCGCTAGGACAGGAGCTGTTTTTT. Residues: CASSSLGQELFF. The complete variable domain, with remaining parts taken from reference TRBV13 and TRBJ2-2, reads AAGVIQSPRHLIKEKRETATLKCYPIPRHDTVYWYQQGPGQDPQFLISFYEKMQSDKGSIPDRFSAQQFSDYHSELNMSSLELGDSALYFCASSSLGQELFFGEGSRLTVL.

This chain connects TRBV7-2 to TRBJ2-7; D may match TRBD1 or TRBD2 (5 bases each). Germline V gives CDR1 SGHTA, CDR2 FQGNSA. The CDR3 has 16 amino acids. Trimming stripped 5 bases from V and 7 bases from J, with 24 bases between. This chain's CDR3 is CASSPYGEGLLEEQYF. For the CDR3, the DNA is TGTGCCAGCAGCCCTTATGGTGAGGGGCTCCTAGAGGAGCAGTACTTC.

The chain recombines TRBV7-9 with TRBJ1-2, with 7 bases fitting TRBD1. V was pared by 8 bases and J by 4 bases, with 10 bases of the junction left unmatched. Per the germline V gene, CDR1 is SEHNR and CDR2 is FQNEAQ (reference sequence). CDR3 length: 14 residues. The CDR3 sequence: CASVLGDSPYGYTF. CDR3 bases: TGTGCCAGCGTCTTGGGGGACAGCCCCTATGGCTACACCTTC.